What follows are 22 T cell receptor beta chains derived from one specimen sequenced in a study of blood T cells in healthy people across ages. A second PCR of 7 to 11 cycles used a sample-barcoded 5' primer and a J-beta primer mix. TCRdb re-called the 5' RACE reads through MiXCR, storing one row per CDR3 protein. The sample lists 1.5 million to 2 million distinct CDR3 sequences; about two fifths were seen once. The sequencing sample was made of blood. The receptors derive from a human donor in good health.

The V gene is TRBV6-2 or TRBV6-3, the J gene TRBJ2-3; D may correspond to TRBD1 or TRBD2 (5 bases each). CDR1 is MNHEY and CDR2 is SVGEGT in the germline V gene. V lost 8 bases and J lost 0, with 12 bases in between. CDR3 length: 14 amino acids. CDR3: CASSRGISTDTQYF. CDR3 coding DNA: TGTGCCAGCTCCCGGGGCATTAGCACAGATACGCAGTATTTT.

This chain links TRBV6-4 with TRBJ1-1; D gene unclear. Trimming removed 7 bases at V and 1 base at J, with 10 bases between. This CDR3 is 13 amino acids long. CDR1 and CDR2 from the germline V gene are MRHNA and SNTAGT. CDR3 sequence reads: CASKETWNTEAFF. In DNA form, the CDR3 reads TGTGCCAGCAAAGAAACGTGGAACACTGAAGCTTTCTTT.

This chain uses TRBV29-1 with TRBJ2-7; 9 positions agree with TRBD1. V lost 5 bases to trimming and J lost 5 bases; unmatched junction nucleotides: 22. There are 18 residues in the CDR3. Germline CDR1 reads SQVTM; CDR2 reads ANQGSEA. This CDR3 is CSVLRSHAQGASTDEQYF. CDR3 coding DNA: TGCAGCGTTCTCCGCAGCCACGCACAGGGGGCGTCTACGGACGAGCAGTACTTC.

The chain uses TRBV4-3 and TRBJ2-1, with TRBD2 matching 11 bases. V lost 3 bases, J lost 7 bases, and 5 bases stayed unmatched. This CDR3 is built from 15 residues. CDR1 and CDR2 from the germline V gene are LGHNA and YSLEER. The CDR3 DNA is TGCGCCAGCAGCCATGAGACTAGCGGGGCAAATGAGCAGTTCTTC. Protein product: CASSHETSGANEQFF.

The chain carries TRBV7-9 and TRBJ2-1, with no clear D. The germline V gene has CDR1 SEHNR and CDR2 FQNEAQ (reference sequence). CDR3 length equals 19 residues. V was pared by 5 bases and J by 0 bases, with 23 bases between. CDR3 amino acids: CASSRPSRAGNLSYNEQFF. CDR3 DNA: TGTGCCAGCAGCCGGCCATCTAGGGCAGGTAACCTCTCCTACAATGAGCAGTTCTTC.

This clonotype was detected only a few times. The chain employs TRBV28 and TRBJ2-2; D not certain. The CDR3 contains 15 residues. With 2 bases removed from V and 5 bases from J, the gap between germline ends came to 12 bases. CDR1 and CDR2 from the germline V gene are MDHEN and SYDVKM. The CDR3 is CASSLGQIGTGELFF. CDR3 nucleotide sequence: TGTGCCAGCAGTTTAGGGCAGATTGGTACCGGGGAGCTGTTTTTT.

This sequence joins TRBV12-3 or TRBV12-4 and TRBJ1-1; TRBD1 might be the D (6 bases). With 5 bases removed from V and 3 bases from J, the gap between germline ends came to 19 bases. This CDR3 region has 16 residues. The CDR3 nucleotides read TGTGCCAGCAGTCCGAGAAGAACAGGGCGTGACACTGAAGCTTTCTTT. Its protein product is CASSPRRTGRDTEAFF.

This clonotype has only one observation. The rearrangement links TRBV20-1 to TRBJ2-7; D perhaps matches TRBD1 (6 bases). The J call may be mistaken, given a closer DNA end match to TRBJ2-5. Germline assignment: CDR1 DFQATT and CDR2 SNEGSKA (reference sequence). The length of the CDR3 is 13 residues. This chain's CDR3 is CSARGYRDETQYF. CDR3 coding DNA: TGCAGTGCTAGGGGCTACAGGGATGAGACCCAGTACTTC.

Comments on this clonotype: Possible read error: a much larger clone is one base away. The gene calls are TRBV20-1 and TRBJ2-7, with a tentative D call TRBD2 (7 bases). V dropped 4 bases and J dropped 9 bases, with 19 bases sitting between them. Germline CDR1 reads DFQATT; CDR2 reads SNEGSKA (reference sequence). CDR3 length: 13 residues. CDR3 DNA sequence: TGCAGTGCTACGGACGGACGGGGGGCATGGCAGTACTTC. Translation: CSATDGRGAWQYF.

The genes are TRBV5-1 and TRBJ2-1, with a possible D match to TRBD2 (5 bases). CDR1 is SGHRS and CDR2 is YFSETQ in the germline V gene. Deletions cut 0 bases from V and 9 bases from J, with 16 bases between. The CDR3 consists of 15 residues. The chain's CDR3 is CASSLAGELVGEQFF. The CDR3 nucleotides are TGCGCCAGCAGCTTGGCCGGGGAGTTGGTCGGTGAGCAGTTCTTC.

The J gene is TRBJ2-5, the V gene TRBV29-1; D is ambiguous. V was clipped by 4 bases and J by 4 bases, with 7 bases between them. The CDR3 contains 11 residues. Germline CDR1 reads SQVTM; CDR2 reads ANQGSEA. CDR3 loop: CSVGEIETQYF. The CDR3, as DNA: TGCAGCGTTGGCGAGATAGAGACCCAGTACTTC.

V and J are TRBV14 and TRBJ2-7; D ambiguous. V was clipped by 6 bases and J by 0 bases, with 15 bases between them. The CDR3 sequence is 15 residues long. CDR1 is SGHDN and CDR2 is FVKESK in the germline V gene. The CDR3 nucleotides read TGTGCCAGCAGTAAGGGCCAGGTGAGCTCCTACGAGCAGTACTTC. Its protein product is CASSKGQVSSYEQYF.

The rearrangement joins TRBV7-2 to TRBJ2-1; 11 bases map to TRBD2. After removal of 3 bases from V and 12 bases from J, the junction contained 10 bases not matched to a gene. Germline V gives CDR1 SGHTA, CDR2 FQGNSA. This CDR3 is built from 15 residues. This chain's CDR3 is CASSFTSGGDRGQFF. CDR3 DNA sequence: TGTGCCAGCAGCTTCACTAGCGGGGGAGACAGGGGGCAGTTCTTC. Together with reference TRBV7-2 and TRBJ2-1, the CDR3 gives the full variable domain: GAGVSQSPSNKVTEKGKDVELRCDPISGHTALYWYRQSLGQGLEFLIYFQGNSAPDKSGLPSDRFSAERTGGSVSTLTIQRTQQEDSAVYLCASSFTSGGDRGQFFGPGTRLTVL.

This chain links TRBV9 with TRBJ2-1; 9 bases map to TRBD2. Germline V gives CDR1 SGDLS, CDR2 YYNGEE. The CDR3 is 19 residues long. V dropped 0 bases and J dropped 1; count of bases not matched to a gene: 11. The CDR3 here is CASSVGGGGLARSYNEQFF. The CDR3 DNA reads as TGTGCCAGCAGCGTAGGAGGCGGGGGACTAGCAAGGTCCTACAATGAGCAGTTCTTC. Looking up the rest from reference TRBV9 and TRBJ2-1 gives the full variable domain: DSGVTQTPKHLITATGQRVTLRCSPRSGDLSVYWYQQSLDQGLQFLIQYYNGEERAKGNILERFSAQQFPDLHSELNLSSLELGDSALYFCASSVGGGGLARSYNEQFFGPGTRLTVL.

The chain has TRBV20-1 and TRBJ1-1; D is unclear. The CDR3 runs to 13 residues. Trimming cost V 8 bases and J 0 bases, with 13 bases left between them. The V gene's germline CDR1 is DFQATT and CDR2 SNEGSKA (reference sequence). The CDR3 is CSRDGVMNTEAFF. The DNA of the CDR3 is TGCAGTCGCGATGGGGTCATGAACACTGAAGCTTTCTTT.

The chain links TRBV6-2 or TRBV6-3 to TRBJ2-6; no clear D. There are 19 residues in the CDR3. The germline V and J ends were trimmed by 4 bases and 2 bases, with 21 bases remaining between them. The germline gives CDR1 MNHEY, CDR2 SVGEGT. CDR3 region: CASSLLIRVGFAGANVLTF. The DNA for the CDR3 is TGTGCCAGCAGTTTACTGATTCGTGTGGGCTTCGCTGGGGCCAACGTCCTGACTTTC.

The chain couples TRBV3-1 to TRBJ1-3, with D tentatively TRBD1 (5 bases). In germline, CDR1 is LGHDT, CDR2 YNNKEL (reference sequence). The CDR3 consists of 12 residues. Trimming took 5 bases from V and 8 from J, leaving 10 bases between them. The CDR3 protein is CASSLGRDTIYF. As DNA, the CDR3 is TGTGCCAGCAGCTTGGGACGGGACACCATATATTTT. The whole variable domain, filled in from reference TRBV3-1 and TRBJ1-3, reads DTAVSQTPKYLVTQMGNDKSIKCEQNLGHDTMYWYKQDSKKFLKIMFSYNNKELIINETVPNRFSPKSPDKAHLNLHINSLELGDSAVYFCASSLGRDTIYFGEGSWLTVV.

The V call is TRBV15, the J call TRBJ2-3; the match to TRBD2 covers 10 bases. This CDR3 spans 18 amino acids. In germline, CDR1 is LNHNV, CDR2 YYDKDF (reference sequence). With 0 bases clipped from V and 4 bases from J, the junction kept 10 bases outside the gene matches. CDR3 DNA: TGTGCCACCAGCAGAGATGGGCTAGCGGGGGTATTATCAGATACGCAGTATTTT. Its protein is CATSRDGLAGVLSDTQYF. Drawing the rest from reference TRBV15 and TRBJ2-3, the complete variable domain is DAMVIQNPRYQVTQFGKPVTLSCSQTLNHNVMYWYQQKSSQAPKLLFHYYDKDFNNEADTPDNFQSRRPNTSFCFLDIRSPGLGDTAMYLCATSRDGLAGVLSDTQYFGPGTRLTVL.

Concerning this clonotype: A single base separates this from a much larger clone, so it may be a read error. This chain joins TRBV7-6 and TRBJ1-6; 7 bases map to TRBD1. Germline loops: CDR1 SGHVS, CDR2 FNYEAQ. With V trimmed by 3 bases and J by 9 bases, 5 bases remained unmatched. This CDR3 has 14 amino acids. CDR3 nucleotide sequence: TGTGCCAGCAGCTTCGGGACAGAGAGTTCACCCCTCCACTTT. Translated, it gives CASSFGTESSPLHF.

This clonotype was observed many times. This chain joins TRBV6-2 or TRBV6-3 and TRBJ1-5; 7 positions match TRBD1. The germline gives CDR1 MNHEY, CDR2 SVGEGT. The CDR3 sequence is 15 residues long. Trimming cost V 6 bases and J 3 bases; bases outside gene matches: 8. CDR3 region: CASSRDRDLNQPQHF. The CDR3, as DNA: TGTGCCAGCAGCCGTGACAGGGACCTCAATCAGCCCCAGCATTTT.

V and J are TRBV7-9 and TRBJ2-3, with TRBD1 as a possible D gene (7 bases). Germline V gives CDR1 SEHNR, CDR2 FQNEAQ (reference sequence). V was clipped by 5 bases and J by 3 bases, with 18 bases between them. The CDR3 length is 16 residues. The CDR3: CASSPWRGRKTDTQYF. CDR3 nucleotides: TGTGCCAGCAGCCCGTGGAGGGGGCGCAAGACAGATACGCAGTATTTT.

This clonotype was observed a few times. The chain carries TRBV12-3 or TRBV12-4 and TRBJ2-7; D gene uncertain. The CDR3 extends over 13 amino acids. Trimming pared 4 bases from V and 7 bases from J, leaving 14 bases between. The DNA of the CDR3 is TGTGCCAGCAGTTGGCTGGCCATGGGTGAGCAGTACTTC. Translated, it gives CASSWLAMGEQYF.